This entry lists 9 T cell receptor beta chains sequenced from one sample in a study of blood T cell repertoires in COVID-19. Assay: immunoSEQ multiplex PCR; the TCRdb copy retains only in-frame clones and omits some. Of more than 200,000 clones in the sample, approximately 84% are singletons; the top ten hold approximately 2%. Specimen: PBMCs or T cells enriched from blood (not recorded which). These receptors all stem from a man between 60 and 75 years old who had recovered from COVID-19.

The CDR3 DNA follows: TGTGCCAGCTCACCATCCGGGTCTGGAAACACCATATATTTT. Its translation: CASSPSGSGNTIYF. The V gene is TRBV18, the J gene TRBJ1-3; D ambiguous. The ends were cut back, 2 bases at V and 1 base at J, with 6 bases in the middle. The germline V gene has CDR1 KGHSH and CDR2 LQKENI. The CDR3 spans 14 residues.

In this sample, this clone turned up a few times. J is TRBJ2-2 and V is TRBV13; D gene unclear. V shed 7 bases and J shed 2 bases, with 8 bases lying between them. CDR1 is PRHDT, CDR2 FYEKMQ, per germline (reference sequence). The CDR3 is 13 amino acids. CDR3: CASTDINTGELFF. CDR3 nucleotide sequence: TGTGCCAGCACCGACATTAACACCGGGGAGCTGTTTTTT.

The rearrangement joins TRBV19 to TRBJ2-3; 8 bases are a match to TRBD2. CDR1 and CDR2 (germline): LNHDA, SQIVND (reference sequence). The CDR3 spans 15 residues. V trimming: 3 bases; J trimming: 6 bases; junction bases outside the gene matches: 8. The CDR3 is CASSMIPGGRDTQYF. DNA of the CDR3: TGTGCCAGTAGTATGATTCCGGGGGGGAGGGATACGCAGTATTTT. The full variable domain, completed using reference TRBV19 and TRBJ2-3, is DGGITQSPKYLFRKEGQNVTLSCEQNLNHDAMYWYRQDPGQGLRLIYYSQIVNDFQKGDIAEGYSVSREKKESFPLTVTSAQKNPTAFYLCASSMIPGGRDTQYFGPGTRLTVL.

In nucleotides, the CDR3 is TGTAACCGACTTTGGAAGAGCCGGGACAGGGAATGCGGCTACACCTTC. Its protein product is CNRLWKSRDRECGYTF. This chain uses TRBV3-1 (or the pseudogene TRBV3-2) with TRBJ1-2, with 9 bases that match TRBD1. CDR3 size: 16 residues. CDR1 and CDR2 from the germline V gene are LGHDT and YNNKEL (reference sequence).

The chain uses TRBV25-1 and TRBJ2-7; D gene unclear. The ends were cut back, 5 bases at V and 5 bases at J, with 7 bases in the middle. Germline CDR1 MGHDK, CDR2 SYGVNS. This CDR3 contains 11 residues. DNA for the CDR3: TGTGCCAGCAGTAAATCCGACGAGCAGTACTTC. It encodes CASSKSDEQYF.

The DNA of the CDR3 is TGTGCCAGCAACAGTCTTGACACCGGGGAGCTGTTTTTT. This gives the protein CASNSLDTGELFF. This sequence joins TRBV12-3 or TRBV12-4 and TRBJ2-2; D call uncertain. This CDR3 spans 13 amino acids. Trimming shortened V by 7 bases and J by 3 bases, and 9 bases separated the two germline ends.

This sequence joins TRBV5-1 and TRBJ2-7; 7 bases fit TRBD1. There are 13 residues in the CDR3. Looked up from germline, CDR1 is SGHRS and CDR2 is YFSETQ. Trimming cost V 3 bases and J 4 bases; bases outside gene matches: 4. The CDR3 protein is CASSWGQNYEQYF. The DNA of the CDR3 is TGCGCCAGCAGCTGGGGACAGAATTACGAGCAGTACTTC.

CDR3 sequence reads: CASGTGGFYEQYF. The CDR3 DNA reads TGTGCTAGTGGTACGGGAGGGTTCTACGAGCAGTACTTC. The chain is built from TRBV12-5 and TRBJ2-7; TRBD2 agrees at 8 bases. The J segment lost 3 bases and the V segment lost 5 bases, leaving 3 bases of the junction unmatched. The CDR3 spans 13 residues. The germline V gene encodes CDR1 LGHNT and CDR2 FRNRAP.

This CDR3 reads CASSQDLFRTGGYVEQYF. The DNA of the CDR3 is TGTGCCAGCAGCCAAGATTTATTCCGGACAGGGGGCTACGTCGAGCAGTACTTC. The chain carries TRBV4-2 and TRBJ2-7; TRBD1 aligns across 11 bases. The CDR3 has 18 residues. Germline V gene lookup returns CDR1 LGHNA and CDR2 YNFKEQ. V lost 0 bases and J lost 6; bases outside the gene matches: 13.